The 4 T cell receptor beta chains below come from one sample, sequenced in a study of blood T cell repertoires in COVID-19. Clones were read by immunoSEQ multiplex PCR, and TCRdb kept only the in-frame ones, dropping some. The table shows some 460,000 clones, with about 85% occurring only once. Sequencing used PBMCs or T cells enriched from blood (not recorded which). The receptors here all came from a woman under 30 with acute COVID-19.

The V and J genes are TRBV11-1 and TRBJ2-6; D remains unclear. The CDR3 sequence is 13 residues long. Trimming removed 3 bases from V and 2 bases from J, with 2 bases in between. Germline-derived CDR1 and CDR2 are SGHAT and FQDESV (reference sequence). CDR3 bases: TGTGCCAGCAGCTTTACTGGGGCCAACGTCCTGACTTTC. Amino acids: CASSFTGANVLTF.

V usage is TRBV29-1 and J usage is TRBJ2-2; D is possibly TRBD1 (6 bases). Germline V gene lookup returns CDR1 SQVTM and CDR2 ANQGSEA. V lost 5 bases and J 7 bases, leaving 17 bases between the germline ends. The CDR3 spans 14 residues. DNA of the CDR3: TGCAGCGTTCAGCCCGGGACATGGGGCGGGGAGCTGTTTTTT. Its protein is CSVQPGTWGGELFF.

This chain joins TRBV6-2 or TRBV6-3 and TRBJ2-1; 12 positions agree with TRBD2. The germline V gene encodes CDR1 MNHEY and CDR2 SVGEGT. V lost 5 bases to trimming and J lost 6 bases; unmatched junction nucleotides: 8. The CDR3 contains 16 residues. CDR3 bases: TGTGCCAGCAGTCTACAGCTAGCGGGAGGGGGCAATGAGCAGTTCTTC. This encodes CASSLQLAGGGNEQFF.

This chain joins TRBV7-9 and TRBJ2-7, with D possibly TRBD1 on 6 matching bases. The CDR3 sequence is 15 residues long. The germline V and J ends were trimmed by 1 base and 0 bases, with 10 bases remaining between them. The germline CDR1 and CDR2 sequences are SEHNR and FQNEAQ (reference sequence). CDR3 protein: CASSLDTGISYEQYF. The CDR3 bases are TGTGCCAGCAGCTTAGATACAGGGATCTCCTACGAGCAGTACTTC.